This T cell receptor beta chain was sequenced during a study of PD-1 blockade in mismatch repair-deficient tumors. Data came from immunoSEQ multiplex PCR; TCRdb stores just in-frame clones and leaves some out. This table holds 85,000 to 130,000 clones, about four fifths found once. TCR sequencing covered a few patients who responded to pembrolizumab. V shed 7 bases, J shed 4 bases, and the junction held 9 bases outside the gene matches. The CDR3 covers 15 residues. Per the germline V gene, CDR1 is MNHNS and CDR2 is SASEGT. This material consisted of peripheral blood, taken around 8 months after starting pembrolizumab. The sequence was obtained from an adult with mismatch repair-deficient cancer. The genes are TRBV6-1 and TRBJ1-3; TRBD1 aligns across 8 bases. The CDR3 loop is CASIFRQGIGNTIYF. The CDR3 nucleotides read TGTGCCAGCATTTTTCGACAGGGGATAGGAAACACCATATATTTT.